A selection of T cell receptor beta chains follows, all from one sample in a study of tumor and adjacent non-tumor tissue in lung cancer. TCRdb called the multiplex PCR reads again in MiXCR, with one record for every CDR3 protein. The sample lists 100,000 to 150,000 distinct CDR3 sequences, around three fifths seen once, with 9.5% to 15% in the top ten. The material sequenced was lung tumor tissue. These receptors were obtained from a man under 40 with non-small cell lung cancer. CDR3s include the opening cysteine and the closing phenylalanine or tryptophan. Each record gives: J gene, V gene, clone size, D gene, CDR3 protein, CDR3 DNA. D genes are given only for firm matches. A clone size is listed for some rows: how often the clone was seen (once, few, many), or a class if it is expanded.

TRBJ1-1	TRBV4-1	-	TRBD1	CASRASGGGAFF	TGTGCCAGCAGGGCATCAGGGGGGGGGGCTTTCTTT
TRBJ2-1	TRBV11-2	-	-	CANSLWQTTGANEQFF	TGTGCCAACAGCTTATGGCAGACAACTGGTGCCAATGAGCAGTTCTTC
TRBJ2-7	TRBV20-1	-	TRBD2	CSVRDSGFFPYKQYF	TGCAGTGTTAGAGATAGCGGGTTTTTCCCCTACAAGCAGTACTTC
TRBJ2-7	TRBV5-4	-	TRBD1	CASTLGGTGNDEQYF	TGTGCCAGCACGTTGGGAGGGACAGGGAACGACGAGCAGTACTTC
TRBJ1-5	TRBV5-1	-	-	CASSLVGDDPRTQHF	TGCGCCAGCAGCTTGGTCGGGGACGATCCCAGGACGCAGCATTTT
TRBJ2-2	TRBV7-6	-	-	CASSLMSGRNTGELFF	TGTGCCAGCAGCTTGATGAGTGGGAGAAACACCGGGGAGCTGTTTTTT
TRBJ2-2	TRBV11-2	-	-	CASSPLQGTNTGGLFF	TGTGCCAGCAGCCCCCTACAGGGGACGAACACCGGGGGGCTGTTCTTT
TRBJ2-3	TRBV28	few	-	CASSLRADTQYF	TGTGCCAGCAGTTTACGGGCAGATACGCAGTATTTT
TRBJ1-2	TRBV30	-	-	CAWSEGLANYDYTF	TGTGCCTGGAGTGAGGGCTTAGCTAACTATGACTACACCTTC
TRBJ2-1	TRBV20-1	-	-	CSARDPQARVYNEQFF	TGCAGTGCTAGAGATCCCCAGGCAAGGGTCTACAATGAGCAGTTCTTC
TRBJ2-5	TRBV29-1	-	-	CSVQGGGAGETQYF	TGCAGCGTCCAAGGCGGCGGGGCCGGGGAGACCCAGTATTTC
TRBJ1-2	TRBV11-2	-	-	CARSLGNRQGPTSAYGYTF	TGTGCCCGCAGCCTAGGTAATCGGCAGGGACCTACATCGGCCTATGGCTACACCTTC
TRBJ2-3	TRBV6-2/TRBV6-3	many	-	CASSCSRVVGTDTQYF	TGTGCCAGCAGTTGCTCCAGGGTAGTGGGGACAGATACGCAGTATTTT
TRBJ2-1	TRBV11-1	-	-	CARRPTTELFF	TGTGCCAGACGACCGACAACTGAGCTGTTCTTC
TRBJ1-1	TRBV29-1	few	-	CSVEGANLPAAFF	TGCAGTGTCGAAGGGGCTAACCTGCCCGCCGCTTTCTTT
TRBJ2-2	TRBV7-9	few	TRBD2	CASSLGLAWSSANTGELFF	TGTGCCAGCAGCTTAGGACTAGCCTGGAGCTCCGCGAACACCGGGGAGCTGTTTTTT
TRBJ1-4	TRBV12-3/TRBV12-4	-	-	CASSLGAGDEKLFF	TGTGCCAGCAGTCTCGGGGCAGGGGATGAAAAACTGTTTTTT
TRBJ2-7	TRBV20-1	many	-	CSARLTENYEQYF	TGCAGTGCTAGACTCACCGAAAACTACGAGCAGTACTTC